Listed below are T cell receptor beta chains from one sample, sequenced in a study of siplizumab effects on memory and regulatory T cells. Sequenced by immunoSEQ multiplex PCR; TCRdb stores in-frame clones only, minus some. The sample shows about 100,000 clones, about 91% of them seen only once. Sequencing input: CD4+ T cells sorted from blood. The receptor source for this set is a human donor in good health. Both conserved end residues are trimmed from each CDR3. Each record gives: clone size, J gene, V gene, CDR3 protein. Not every row has a clone size; where given, it reads once, few, many or a size class.

NA TRBJ1-1 TRBV19 ASSLQGASTEAF
NA TRBJ1-2 TRBV6-5 ASSVGSVNGYT
NA TRBJ2-5 TRBV29-1 SVSTGGRGVETQY
NA TRBJ1-6 TRBV25-1 ASSDTGARNSPLH
NA TRBJ2-3 TRBV4-2 ASSQESFGGADTQY
NA TRBJ2-1 TRBV5-1 ASSTQGRGYGNEQF
NA TRBJ2-3 TRBV19 ASSIDTGTGTDTQY
NA TRBJ2-7 TRBV7-3 ASSLSRSEQY
NA TRBJ1-3 TRBV19 ASSTTLPTGPSGNTIY
NA TRBJ2-5 TRBV7-2 ASSLGPGPQETQY
once TRBJ2-1 TRBV7-8 ASSLGRHNEQF
NA TRBJ2-5 TRBV21-1 ASSKGDRVETQY
few TRBJ1-6 TRBV15 ATHDGEGIHPLH
NA TRBJ2-5 TRBV6-5 ASSYSRVQIRETQY
NA TRBJ2-3 TRBV6-1 ASREAGTDTQY
NA TRBJ1-3 TRBV30 AWRAASSGNTIY
once TRBJ2-1 TRBV7-2 ASSSQAPYNEQF
NA TRBJ2-7 TRBV19 ASRTHWGAENNEQY
NA TRBJ2-7 TRBV5-3 ARSKLAGGYEQY
NA TRBJ2-3 TRBV7-2 ASSIKVSSGADTQY
NA TRBJ2-7 TRBV4-3 ASSQGALAGFSYEQY
NA TRBJ2-5 TRBV4-1 ASSHRINPGQGTQY
NA TRBJ1-1 TRBV5-1 ASSWGNTEAF